This T cell receptor beta chain was recorded in a study of T cells after yellow fever vaccination. The study, taken as a whole, reports: Highly abundant clonotypes carried over from the bulk population could end up in FACS-sorted repertoires as contaminants.

Remarks on this clonotype: Its antigen is still unknown.

This CDR3 contains 18 residues. Conversion of TCR transcripts into cDNA relied on 5'RACE template switching, which added a universal primer site and UMIs. From the 5' RACE reads, TCRdb called clonotypes with MiXCR, one entry per CDR3 protein. The sample includes about 330,000 distinct CDR3 sequences, roughly 6.8% seen only once; the top ten take about a sixth. V gene TRBV12-3 or TRBV12-4 combines with J gene TRBJ2-5; 14 nucleotides align to TRBD2. The TCR was taken from a man aged 18 to 29 who received the YFV17D yellow fever vaccine. Material: PBMCs, obtained around 45 days after the first yellow fever vaccination. The CDR3 sequence is CTCSFLGLAGGQRETQYF. Written as DNA, the CDR3 is TGTACCTGCAGTTTCCTAGGACTAGCGGGGGGCCAAAGGGAGACCCAGTACTTC.